This T cell receptor beta chain appears in the sequencing data of a study of blood T cells in healthy people across ages. Study conclusions and caveats: Since the PBMCs were unsorted, naive and antigen-experienced cells could not be conclusively compared.

This clonotype is labeled as medium-sized. Its antigen is currently unknown. Then a second PCR, running about 6 to 12 cycles, was carried out with a sample-barcoded 5' primer and a J-beta primer mix. TCRdb called the 5' RACE reads again in MiXCR, with one record for every CDR3 protein. The sample includes over 550,000 distinct CDR3 sequences, about 28% seen only once; the top ten take approximately 15%. The CDR3 runs to 16 residues. Germline lookup yields CDR1 SEHNR and CDR2 FQNEAQ (reference sequence). Trimming cost V 5 bases and J 4 bases, with 21 bases left between them. This chain connects TRBV7-9 to TRBJ2-7; D is uncertain. Sequenced material: blood. This clonotype was sampled from an elderly woman in good health. The CDR3 loop reads CASSISNLRANYEQYF. DNA of the CDR3: TGTGCCAGCAGCATAAGTAACCTTAGGGCCAATTACGAGCAGTACTTC.